This T cell receptor beta chain is from a study of shared clonotypes between healthy human individuals. General observations from the study: Since donors were few, the genetic and exposure-history diversity represented was limited. Estimated richness values were generally larger in naive subsets than in memory subsets.

The assay was run at deep level. Genomic DNA of every subset was divided equally among multiple immunoSEQ plates. Some clones are missing from TCRdb's copy, which holds only in-frame ones; the method was immunoSEQ multiplex PCR. Altogether around 2.5 million clones are present, 93% being singletons, with the ten largest covering more than 0.35%. Comments on this clone: The antigen is unknown. Other DNA variants within this sample encode the same CDR3.

Sequencing was done on a sample of naive CD4+ T cells from PBMCs. The subset here: CD45RA+ positively selected. The source is a man in his late teens or twenties in good health. Some clones in this sample may be carry-over from other donors' samples.

CDR3 residues: CASSLGQGGETQYF. DNA of the CDR3: TGCGCCAGCAGCTTAGGACAGGGCGGCGAGACCCAGTACTTC. The rearrangement links TRBV5-1 to TRBJ2-5, with 8 bases identical to TRBD1. With 2 bases clipped from V and 5 bases from J, the junction kept 5 bases outside the gene matches. CDR1 SGHRS and CDR2 YFSETQ come from the germline V gene. CDR3 size: 14 residues. The full variable domain, with the rest looked up from reference TRBV5-1 and TRBJ2-5, is KAGVTQTPRYLIKTRGQQVTLSCSPISGHRSVSWYQQTPGQGLQFLFEYFSETQRNKGNFPGRFSGRQFSNSRSEMNVSTLELGDSALYLCASSLGQGGETQYFGPGTRLLVL.